This T cell receptor beta chain was identified during a study of blood T cell repertoires in COVID-19. Study-wide background: Some COVID-19 samples were acute and others convalescent; all came from the United States, Italy and Spain. PBMCs, B-cell-depleted T cells, or T cells provided the cDNA or gDNA that made up the material.

Germline V gene data show CDR1 as SGHRS and CDR2 as YFSETQ. J gave up 2 bases and V 1 base, and 2 bases lay outside the gene matches. The CDR3 has 15 amino acids. In the study's own analysis: Amplified reference gene primers provided the basis for estimating nucleated cell counts. Measured with immunoSEQ multiplex PCR; TCRdb has only the in-frame clones, and not every one. That table supplies the V and J calls and clone size; D and trimming were determined from the DNA. This sample yields around 180,000 clones, of which roughly 78% are seen a single time; 6% to 7.5% belongs to the top ten. Sequenced sample: peripheral blood. The chain joins TRBV5-1 to TRBJ1-2, with 10 bases matching TRBD1. The clonotype comes from a man between 65 and 80 years old with active or convalescent COVID-19. CDR3 coding DNA: TGCGCCAGCAGCTTGACGGGACAGGGGAACTATGGCTACACCTTC. Protein product: CASSLTGQGNYGYTF.